This T cell receptor beta chain comes out of a study of cytomegalovirus exposure and HLA in healthy donors. Study-wide points: A reported reduction in N-insertions relative to the approximately 690-donor mean was seen in an Asian-associated ancestry cluster in a later analysis. The study labeled approximately 150 TCR beta chains cytomegalovirus-associated.

The CDR3 consists of 14 residues. V shed 5 bases and J 5 bases; nucleotides not matched to a gene: 6. Germline lookup yields CDR1 MNHEY and CDR2 SMNVEV (reference sequence). Comments on this clone: The antigen remains unidentified.

This PCR relied on a set of 60 Vbeta primers and 13 Jbeta primers. Generated by immunoSEQ multiplex PCR, the TCRdb table keeps only in-frame clones and is missing some. The table records about 240,000 clones, roughly four fifths of them present only once. The chain combines TRBV27 with TRBJ1-2; 9 nucleotides agree with TRBD1. The sequenced material came from PBMCs. The source of this sequence is a woman aged 55-69 years in good health and CMV-seropositive. The CDR3 nucleotides are TGTGCCAGCAGTCCCGGGACAGGGATGTATGGCTACACCTTC. Amino acids: CASSPGTGMYGYTF.